The rows below give T cell receptor beta chains drawn from one sample of a study of T-cell memory formation after mild COVID-19. Via MiXCR, TCRdb re-called the 5' RACE reads, giving one row per CDR3 protein. The sample records 150,000 to 200,000 distinct CDR3 sequences, roughly 15% being singletons. Sequences were obtained from PBMCs or a T cell subset sorted from them (not recorded which). These receptor sequences come from an adult woman who had mild COVID-19 (a few samples of this study predate the infection). Cell type and time point are not known. Each CDR3 is given without its conserved first and last residue. Each record gives: J gene, clone size, V gene, CDR3 length, CDR3 protein. Rows may omit the clone size; those that give it use once, few, many or a size class.

TRBJ2-2	.	TRBV3-1	14	ASSQVSDSTGGELF
TRBJ2-5	.	TRBV29-1	14	SVEDESRAFQETQY
TRBJ2-1	few	TRBV15	12	ATSRRTGYNEQF
TRBJ2-2	.	TRBV7-2	12	ASSTTSGRGELF
TRBJ2-6	few	TRBV12-3/TRBV12-4	16	ASSFLGTGGSGANVLT
TRBJ2-7	few	TRBV18	13	ASSPSGTGWDEQY
TRBJ2-5	few	TRBV12-3/TRBV12-4	12	ASSLTGTQETQY
TRBJ2-4	.	TRBV18	14	ASSPPQGAAKNIQY
TRBJ1-1	.	TRBV7-6	13	ASSLGTQGNTEAF
TRBJ2-3	.	TRBV5-1	15	ASSMANRMGRTDTQY
TRBJ1-1	many	TRBV20-1	13	SARDRRGGGTEAF
TRBJ2-1	.	TRBV7-9	12	ASLFGGSSNEQF
TRBJ2-7	few	TRBV12-3/TRBV12-4	11	ASSSPGEDEQY
TRBJ2-7	few	TRBV27	13	ASSLGQGITYEQY
TRBJ1-1	.	TRBV4-3	11	ASSQDAETEAF
TRBJ2-1	few	TRBV12-3/TRBV12-4	14	ASRRDYYNSYNEQF
TRBJ2-7	many	TRBV9	13	ASSLGQTLSYEQY
TRBJ2-7	few	TRBV4-3	14	ASSPGLAGGGYEQY
TRBJ2-1	.	TRBV7-8	11	ASRRGQVDEQF
TRBJ2-3	.	TRBV7-6	15	ASSLTGLYPSTDTQY
TRBJ2-3	.	TRBV11-2	14	ASSPKILAVADTQY
TRBJ1-5	few	TRBV7-9	12	ASTQGDAGQPQH
TRBJ2-3	many	TRBV3-1	11	ASGLAGINTQY
TRBJ1-4	.	TRBV5-4	14	ASSAEAPWGNEKLF
TRBJ2-1	few	TRBV7-2	17	ASRTGLAGGPISYNEQF
TRBJ1-1	.	TRBV24-1	10	ATRGPLTEAF
TRBJ2-7	.	TRBV4-2	10	ASSQDAERQY
TRBJ2-1	many	TRBV7-8	13	ASSLDGSRYNEQF
TRBJ2-7	many	TRBV5-1	11	ASSVDSAYEQY
TRBJ1-1	.	TRBV7-2	10	ASSSDLSAAF
TRBJ1-2	.	TRBV7-9	12	ASSLLPTGDGYT